This T cell receptor beta chain is from a study of molecular identifiers for immune sequencing clone quantification. Notes on the study in general: Naive cells had under 1% of molecules in clones above 20 RNA copies, effectors over 97%.

The CDR3 is 13 residues long. Germline values: CDR1 SNHLY, CDR2 FYNNEI. V was trimmed by 3 bases and J by 5 bases, leaving 9 bases between them. Previously published methods and listed TCR primers were used for the bulk TCR libraries. TCRdb itself ran the PCR reads through MiXCR, one entry per CDR3 protein. Among 350,000 or so distinct CDR3 sequences, around 21% were seen once, and the ten largest hold 0.81%. This clonotype was observed a handful of times. What it binds is not known. It was from roughly 21,000 to 960,000 sorted cells, with 10%, 30% or 50% RNA, that naive CD8 libraries came. Naive CD8 T cell sorting was performed on the CD8+CD4-CCR7+CD45RA+ phenotype.

The specimen sequenced was naive CD8+ T cells from blood, with Jurkat cell RNA spiked in. Subset described: FACS-sorted CD8+CD4-CCR7+CD45RA+ naive T cells. This chain uses TRBV2 with TRBJ2-3; TRBD2 might be the D (5 bases). This receptor was taken from a human donor in good health. Some libraries in this study had Jurkat cell RNA spiked in. The CDR3 DNA sequence: TGTGCCAGCAGTGAGCCCCGGGGAGATACGCAGTATTTT. Translating it yields CASSEPRGDTQYF.